A selection of T cell receptor beta chains follows, all from one sample in a study of T-cell reconstitution after alpha-beta-depleted transplantation in children. TCRdb ran MiXCR on the PCR reads and lists one entry per CDR3 protein. This sample yields more than 150,000 distinct CDR3 sequences, of which about 6.8% are seen a single time; 3% to 3.5% belongs to the top ten. Source: PBMCs from the stem cell graft donor, taken from the stem cell graft. The receptors come from a human donor who donated a stem cell graft to a child with Wiskott-Aldrich syndrome. The CDR3 runs from the conserved cysteine through the conserved F or W. Each record gives: D gene, V gene, J gene, clone size, CDR3 DNA, CDR3 protein. D genes are given only for firm matches. Clone size appears in some rows only: once, few, many, or a class for an expanded clone.

D gene: NA; V gene: TRBV4-3; J gene: TRBJ2-2; clone size: few; CDR3 DNA: TGCGCCAGCAGCCAAGGCGGCAGGGGAGGGATCGGGGAGCTGTTTTTT; CDR3 protein: CASSQGGRGGIGELFF
D gene: TRBD1; V gene: TRBV12-3/TRBV12-4; J gene: TRBJ2-7; clone size: many; CDR3 DNA: TGTGCCAGCAGGGCGGGACAGGTTTTTACGCAGTACTTC; CDR3 protein: CASRAGQVFTQYF
D gene: NA; V gene: TRBV3-1; J gene: TRBJ1-2; clone size: many; CDR3 DNA: TGTGCCAGCAGGCAACCGGGGAACTATGGCTACACCTTC; CDR3 protein: CASRQPGNYGYTF
D gene: NA; V gene: TRBV3-1; J gene: TRBJ1-1; clone size: many; CDR3 DNA: TGTGCCAGCAGCCAAGATGGCCACTTTACCACTGAAGCTTTCTTT; CDR3 protein: CASSQDGHFTTEAFF
D gene: NA; V gene: TRBV20-1; J gene: TRBJ2-3; clone size: many; CDR3 DNA: TGCAGTGCTAGTAAACTAGCAGCGAAGGATACGCAGTATTTT; CDR3 protein: CSASKLAAKDTQYF
D gene: NA; V gene: TRBV5-5; J gene: TRBJ2-1; clone size: many; CDR3 DNA: TGTGCCAGCAGCTTGTTTTCCTCAGCGACCCGTTACAATGAGCAGTTCTTC; CDR3 protein: CASSLFSSATRYNEQFF
D gene: NA; V gene: TRBV12-3/TRBV12-4; J gene: TRBJ2-6; clone size: many; CDR3 DNA: TGTGCCAGCAGCCCGAAGACCCCGACAGTTACTGGGGCCAACGTCCTGACTTTC; CDR3 protein: CASSPKTPTVTGANVLTF
D gene: NA; V gene: TRBV28; J gene: TRBJ1-1; clone size: NA; CDR3 DNA: TGTGCCAGCAGTTCCCTCGGAAGCCTCTCAAGGAACACTGAAGCTTTCTTT; CDR3 protein: CASSSLGSLSRNTEAFF
D gene: NA; V gene: TRBV29-1; J gene: TRBJ2-7; clone size: many; CDR3 DNA: TGCAGCGTTGAAGATGAGGCGAGGCAGTACTTC; CDR3 protein: CSVEDEARQYF
D gene: TRBD2; V gene: TRBV6-2/TRBV6-3; J gene: TRBJ2-1; clone size: many; CDR3 DNA: TGTGCCAGCAGCGCTAGCGGGGGGCTCCCAGAGTTCTTC; CDR3 protein: CASSASGGLPEFF
D gene: NA; V gene: TRBV7-9; J gene: TRBJ2-7; clone size: many; CDR3 DNA: TGTGCCAGCAGCTTATCCGAGGGGAACTCGAACGAGCAGTACTTC; CDR3 protein: CASSLSEGNSNEQYF
D gene: TRBD1; V gene: TRBV5-1; J gene: TRBJ1-1; clone size: many; CDR3 DNA: TGCGCCAGCAGCTCCGACAGGGGGGCGAACACTGAAGCTTTCTTT; CDR3 protein: CASSSDRGANTEAFF
D gene: TRBD1; V gene: TRBV7-7; J gene: TRBJ2-1; clone size: NA; CDR3 DNA: TGTGCCAGCAGCTTAGATGGCAGGGGGACCTACAATGAGCAGTTCTTC; CDR3 protein: CASSLDGRGTYNEQFF
D gene: NA; V gene: TRBV12-3/TRBV12-4; J gene: TRBJ2-2; clone size: many; CDR3 DNA: TGTGCCAGCATTACCCATCTTCCCGGAACCGGGGAGCTGTTTTTT; CDR3 protein: CASITHLPGTGELFF
D gene: NA; V gene: TRBV20-1; J gene: TRBJ2-2; clone size: many; CDR3 DNA: TGCAGTGCGGCGGGGGCTCGGAGGGAGCTGTTTTTT; CDR3 protein: CSAAGARRELFF
D gene: NA; V gene: TRBV20-1; J gene: TRBJ2-7; clone size: many; CDR3 DNA: TGCAGTGCTAGTACTCGGGGGACCCCTCGGGAGCAGTACTTC; CDR3 protein: CSASTRGTPREQYF
D gene: NA; V gene: TRBV20-1; J gene: TRBJ2-7; clone size: many; CDR3 DNA: TGCAGTGCTCGGGACCAAGACTACGAGCAGTACTTC; CDR3 protein: CSARDQDYEQYF
D gene: TRBD2; V gene: TRBV25-1; J gene: TRBJ2-7; clone size: many; CDR3 DNA: TGTGCCAGCAGTGGACTAGCGGGGGGGATTTCCTACGAGCAGTACTTC; CDR3 protein: CASSGLAGGISYEQYF
D gene: NA; V gene: TRBV9; J gene: TRBJ2-7; clone size: many; CDR3 DNA: TGTGCCAGCAGCGTAGCCGGTCAGGGCTACGAGCAGTACTTC; CDR3 protein: CASSVAGQGYEQYF
D gene: TRBD1; V gene: TRBV15; J gene: TRBJ1-5; clone size: many; CDR3 DNA: TGTGCCACCAGCAAAGGGACAGGAAATCAGCCCCAGCATTTT; CDR3 protein: CATSKGTGNQPQHF
D gene: NA; V gene: TRBV5-5; J gene: TRBJ2-3; clone size: NA; CDR3 DNA: TGTGCCAGCAGCTTGTTCAGGGGTCGAGGAGATACGCAGTATTTT; CDR3 protein: CASSLFRGRGDTQYF
D gene: TRBD1; V gene: TRBV19; J gene: TRBJ2-2; clone size: NA; CDR3 DNA: TGTGCCAGTAGTATCAGGACAGGGAGCACCGGGGAGCTGTTTTTT; CDR3 protein: CASSIRTGSTGELFF
D gene: TRBD1; V gene: TRBV15; J gene: TRBJ2-1; clone size: many; CDR3 DNA: TGTGCCACCAGCAGAGGGACAGGGGGCATAAATGAGCAGTTCTTC; CDR3 protein: CATSRGTGGINEQFF
D gene: TRBD1; V gene: TRBV7-2; J gene: TRBJ2-5; clone size: many; CDR3 DNA: TGTGCCAGCAGCTTAGGGGACAGGGGGTCACAAGAGACCCAGTACTTC; CDR3 protein: CASSLGDRGSQETQYF
D gene: NA; V gene: TRBV20-1; J gene: TRBJ2-3; clone size: many; CDR3 DNA: TGCAGTGCTAGAGATAACAGGGAGGCAGATACGCAGTATTTT; CDR3 protein: CSARDNREADTQYF
D gene: NA; V gene: TRBV7-8; J gene: TRBJ1-4; clone size: many; CDR3 DNA: TGTGCCAGCAGCCCATTCGCGCAGGGAACCGGAAAACTGTTTTTT; CDR3 protein: CASSPFAQGTGKLFF
D gene: TRBD1; V gene: TRBV29-1; J gene: TRBJ2-7; clone size: many; CDR3 DNA: TGCAGCGTAAACAGGGGCGACGAGCAGTACTTC; CDR3 protein: CSVNRGDEQYF
D gene: TRBD2; V gene: TRBV25-1; J gene: TRBJ2-3; clone size: few; CDR3 DNA: TGTGCCAGCAGTTCTCGGACTAGCGGTGATACGCAGTATTTT; CDR3 protein: CASSSRTSGDTQYF
D gene: TRBD2; V gene: TRBV3-1; J gene: TRBJ2-5; clone size: many; CDR3 DNA: TGTGCCAGCAGCCAGACTAGCTCCCACGAGACCCAGTACTTC; CDR3 protein: CASSQTSSHETQYF
D gene: NA; V gene: TRBV4-1; J gene: TRBJ1-1; clone size: NA; CDR3 DNA: TGCGCCAGCAGCCACCAGGTCAGGGTCGGCGAGACTGAAGCTTTCTTT; CDR3 protein: CASSHQVRVGETEAFF
D gene: TRBD1; V gene: TRBV18; J gene: TRBJ1-1; clone size: NA; CDR3 DNA: TGTGCCAGCTCAGACAGGGAAGGGTCGACTGAAGCTTTCTTT; CDR3 protein: CASSDREGSTEAFF
D gene: NA; V gene: TRBV7-9; J gene: TRBJ2-7; clone size: many; CDR3 DNA: TGTGCCAGCAGCTACAGGGTCGACTACGAGCAGTACTTC; CDR3 protein: CASSYRVDYEQYF
D gene: TRBD2; V gene: TRBV15; J gene: TRBJ2-3; clone size: many; CDR3 DNA: TGTGCCACCAGCAGAGATCGGGGGGGTATCTACACAGATACGCAGTATTTT; CDR3 protein: CATSRDRGGIYTDTQYF
D gene: NA; V gene: TRBV7-9; J gene: TRBJ2-3; clone size: many; CDR3 DNA: TGTGCCAGCAGCTTAGCGCAAGCACTACCGGACACAGATACGCAGTATTTT; CDR3 protein: CASSLAQALPDTDTQYF
D gene: NA; V gene: TRBV29-1; J gene: TRBJ1-2; clone size: many; CDR3 DNA: TGCAGCGCGCGAGGGGCAGGCGACTATGGCTACACCTTC; CDR3 protein: CSARGAGDYGYTF
D gene: TRBD2; V gene: TRBV5-1; J gene: TRBJ2-1; clone size: many; CDR3 DNA: TGCGCCAGCAGCTTGCGGACTAGCGGGAACAATGAGCAGTTCTTC; CDR3 protein: CASSLRTSGNNEQFF
D gene: TRBD1; V gene: TRBV25-1; J gene: TRBJ1-1; clone size: many; CDR3 DNA: TGTGCCAGCAGTACCAACCGGGACAGGAGAACTGAAGCTTTCTTT; CDR3 protein: CASSTNRDRRTEAFF
D gene: TRBD1; V gene: TRBV24-1; J gene: TRBJ2-1; clone size: many; CDR3 DNA: TGTGCCACCAGTGACCCCGGACAGGGAAAGTCCTACAATGAGCAGTTCTTC; CDR3 protein: CATSDPGQGKSYNEQFF
D gene: NA; V gene: TRBV4-2; J gene: TRBJ2-7; clone size: few; CDR3 DNA: TGTGCCAGCAGCCCGGTAGGGGGGGGTAGCTCCTACGAGCAGTACTTC; CDR3 protein: CASSPVGGGSSYEQYF
D gene: TRBD2; V gene: TRBV5-1; J gene: TRBJ2-7; clone size: few; CDR3 DNA: TGCGCCAGCAGCCAAGGACTAGCGGGGGACATCTACGAGCAGTACTTC; CDR3 protein: CASSQGLAGDIYEQYF
D gene: TRBD2; V gene: TRBV5-1; J gene: TRBJ2-5; clone size: NA; CDR3 DNA: TGCGCCAGCAGCATGGGGGGAGGGCAAGAGACCCAGTACTTC; CDR3 protein: CASSMGGGQETQYF
D gene: NA; V gene: TRBV7-2; J gene: TRBJ1-2; clone size: many; CDR3 DNA: TGTGCCAGCAGCTTAGTGACAGAGGGGATCTATGGCTACACCTTC; CDR3 protein: CASSLVTEGIYGYTF
D gene: NA; V gene: TRBV2; J gene: TRBJ2-7; clone size: many; CDR3 DNA: TGTGCCAGCAGCGCCCAGGGGATCAGCTCCTACGAGCAGTACTTC; CDR3 protein: CASSAQGISSYEQYF
D gene: TRBD2; V gene: TRBV12-3/TRBV12-4; J gene: TRBJ2-3; clone size: many; CDR3 DNA: TGTGCCAGCAGTCGGCTAGCGGGGGGGACAGATACGCAGTATTTT; CDR3 protein: CASSRLAGGTDTQYF
D gene: NA; V gene: TRBV20-1; J gene: TRBJ2-7; clone size: NA; CDR3 DNA: TGCAGTGCTGGACCCTTAAGTTCCTACGAGCAGTACTTC; CDR3 protein: CSAGPLSSYEQYF
D gene: TRBD1; V gene: TRBV20-1; J gene: TRBJ1-6; clone size: many; CDR3 DNA: TGCAGTGCTAGACCATCCCCTGGACAGGGGGATTCACCCCTCCACTTT; CDR3 protein: CSARPSPGQGDSPLHF
D gene: NA; V gene: TRBV30; J gene: TRBJ1-2; clone size: few; CDR3 DNA: TGTGCCTGGAGGAAGACGGTCTATGGCTACACCTTC; CDR3 protein: CAWRKTVYGYTF